This section outlines one TCR beta chain sequence together with its context. Its antigen remains unknown. The data belong to a study of OX40 agonist ivuxolimab in advanced cancers. Study-wide context: Patients treated during dose escalation were battling hepatocellular carcinoma, melanoma, renal cell or head and neck cancer.

Collection of blood occurred at baseline, at cycle 4 day 1, and at cycle 7 day 1. Only in-frame clones appear in the TCRdb table, and some are missing; sequencing was by immunoSEQ multiplex PCR. The profile covers 40,000 to 60,000 clones, with around 84% appearing a single time and roughly 1.7% taken by the ten largest. This CDR3 has 15 amino acids. Per germline, CDR1 MNHNS and CDR2 SASEGT. Between the trimmed V and J ends, which lost 0 bases and 2 bases, there was a span of 11 bases. Study conclusions and caveats: On average, CD8+ T cells had more expanded clones than CD4+. Clonal expansion among partial responders at 0.1-3.0 mg/kg ranked near the lowest.

The material was CD4+ or CD8+ T cells sorted from blood, obtained in a trial of the OX40 agonist ivuxolimab. This chain joins TRBV6-1 and TRBJ2-7, with D possibly matching TRBD1 (5 bases). The receptor was derived from an adult with an advanced solid tumor such as melanoma, head and neck, liver or kidney cancer. The CDR3 protein is CASSEALGQTYEQYF. CDR3 sequence (DNA): TGTGCCAGCAGTGAAGCGCTCGGACAAACCTACGAGCAGTACTTC.